This paragraph reports one TCR beta chain. Antigen: not known. Trimming pared 4 bases from V and 1 base from J, leaving 11 bases between. This CDR3 spans 15 amino acids. In germline, CDR1 is LNHDA, CDR2 SQIVND (reference sequence). The entry originates in a study of T cell responses to AZD1222 COVID-19 vaccine. Overall study findings and caveats: Nearly half of spike-specific TCRs reportedly target unmutated variant regions.

Libraries were prepared by immunoSEQ multiplex PCR; TCRdb keeps only in-frame clonotypes and omits some of them. The sample yields about 100,000 clones, about 88% seen once. The source is an adult in good health. Here the sequenced sample was peripheral blood, taken on day 0 of AZD1222 vaccination. This sequence joins TRBV19 and TRBJ1-5; D is ambiguous. CDR3 region: CASSTSGGSNQPQHF. Here the CDR3 DNA reads TGTGCCAGTAGTACCTCGGGAGGGAGCAATCAGCCCCAGCATTTT.